The clone carrying this TCR beta chain has only a few counts. Its antigen is unidentified. This may come from a read error, since a much larger clone is one base off. The sample is drawn from a study of T cell repertoires in cytomegalovirus infection. Study details: Indications of both CMV infection and matching HLA type were provided by public TCR beta signatures. Study-wide findings and caveats: Using cumulative public TCR beta family frequency, the authors identified those who carried CMV together with the relevant HLA. Within the response measured ex vivo, HLA-C-restricted CMV-specific TCR beta clonotypes were dominant.

MiXCR, run by TCRdb on the reads, gives a single entry per CDR3 protein. The sample holds fewer than 300,000 distinct CDR3 sequences, about 25% seen once. From germline, CDR1 is SGHNT and CDR2 YYREEE (reference sequence). The CDR3 covers 12 residues. Trimming shortened V by 4 bases and J by 4 bases, and 9 bases separated the two germline ends. The V call is TRBV5-4, the J call TRBJ2-7; TRBD2 is a possible D gene (5 bases). What was sequenced was PBMCs. This TCR derives from a human donor in good health (CMV status not recorded). Some clones in this sample may be carry-over from other donors' samples. The CDR3 sequence: CASSRESYEQYF. For the CDR3, the DNA is TGTGCCAGCAGCCGGGAAAGTTACGAGCAGTACTTC. Drawing the rest from reference TRBV5-4 and TRBJ2-7, the complete variable domain is ETGVTQSPTHLIKTRGQQVTLRCSSQSGHNTVSWYQQALGQGPQFIFQYYREEENGRGNFPPRFSGLQFPNYSSELNVNALELDDSALYLCASSRESYEQYFGPGTRLTVT.